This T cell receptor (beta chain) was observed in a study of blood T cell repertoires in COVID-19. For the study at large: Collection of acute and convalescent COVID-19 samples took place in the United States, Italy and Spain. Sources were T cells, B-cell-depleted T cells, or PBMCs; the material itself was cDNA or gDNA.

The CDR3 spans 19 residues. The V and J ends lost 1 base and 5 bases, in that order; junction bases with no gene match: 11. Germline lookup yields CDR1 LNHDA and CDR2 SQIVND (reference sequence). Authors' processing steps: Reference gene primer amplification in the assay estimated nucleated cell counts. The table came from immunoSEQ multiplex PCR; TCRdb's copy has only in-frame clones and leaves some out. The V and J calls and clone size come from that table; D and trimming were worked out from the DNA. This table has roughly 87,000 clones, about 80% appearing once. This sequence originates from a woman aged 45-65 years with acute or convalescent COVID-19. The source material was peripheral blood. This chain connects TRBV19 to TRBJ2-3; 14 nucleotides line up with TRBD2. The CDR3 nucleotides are TGTGCCAGTAGTATAGCGGGACTAGCGGGGGCCGGTGGTGGAGATACGCAGTATTTT. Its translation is CASSIAGLAGAGGGDTQYF. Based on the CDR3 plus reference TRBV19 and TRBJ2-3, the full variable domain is DGGITQSPKYLFRKEGQNVTLSCEQNLNHDAMYWYRQDPGQGLRLIYYSQIVNDFQKGDIAEGYSVSREKKESFPLTVTSAQKNPTAFYLCASSIAGLAGAGGGDTQYFGPGTRLTVL.